This T cell receptor (beta chain) was sequenced in a study of cytomegalovirus exposure and HLA in healthy donors. Study conclusions and caveats: Later on, analysis showed that most CMV-associated TCR beta chains appeared to be HLA-restricted.

Primers for the PCR totalled 60 Vbeta and 13 Jbeta. Assay: immunoSEQ multiplex PCR; the TCRdb copy retains only in-frame clones and omits some. The sample yields about 85,000 clones, 60% to 85% seen once. The germline V gene has CDR1 SEHNR and CDR2 FQNEAQ (reference sequence). Trimming removed 1 base from V and 4 bases from J, with 13 bases in between. The CDR3 runs to 15 residues. Of note for this clone: Antigen: not known.

The chain uses TRBV7-9 and TRBJ1-2; a weak D match, TRBD1 (6 bases). The receptor comes from a boy between 10 and 17 years old in good health and CMV-seronegative. Input material: PBMCs. The CDR3 DNA sequence: TGTGCCAGCAGCTTAGGAGATCAGGGGATCTATGGCTACACCTTC. Encoded protein: CASSLGDQGIYGYTF.